The clone carrying this T cell receptor beta chain was observed a handful of times. Every donor was a healthy Caucasian. The data are from a study of identical twins. The CDR3 length is 18 residues. Germline loops: CDR1 DFQATT, CDR2 SNEGSKA (reference sequence). Trimming cost V 2 bases and J 6 bases, with 25 bases left between them. The cDNA had a unique molecular identifier and a template-switch universal primer site. TCRdb fed the 5' RACE reads into MiXCR, producing one record per CDR3 protein. This table has under 500,000 distinct CDR3 sequences, 14% appearing once. Separately, the same data were catalogued under a study of yellow fever vaccine responses in identical twins.

Sequenced material: CD4+ T cells sorted from blood. The V gene is TRBV20-1, the J gene TRBJ2-2, with D hard to call. This sequence originates from a woman aged 18-29 years in good health. The CDR3 sequence is CSARTPRGSPKGPGELFF. The DNA for the CDR3 is TGCAGTGCTAGAACTCCTCGTGGCTCGCCAAAAGGACCCGGGGAGCTGTTTTTT.